Presented here are 9 T cell receptor beta chains from one specimen sequenced in a study of identifying expanded T cells in peripheral blood. The table came from immunoSEQ multiplex PCR; TCRdb's copy has only in-frame clones and leaves some out. Among around 75,000 clones listed, 90% were seen once. What was sequenced was blood. These TCRs come from a person aged 18 to 69 in good health.

The chain links TRBV29-1 to TRBJ1-1; 11 bases fit TRBD1. The CDR3 is made up of 14 amino acids. The ends lost 5 bases at V and 3 bases at J; junction bases unmatched: 5. Germline CDR1 and CDR2: SQVTM and ANQGSEA. The CDR3 sequence: CSVWDRGRDTEAFF. The CDR3 DNA follows: TGCAGCGTTTGGGACAGGGGGAGGGACACTGAAGCTTTCTTT. Based on the CDR3 plus reference TRBV29-1 and TRBJ1-1, the full variable domain is SAVISQKPSRDICQRGTSLTIQCQVDSQVTMMFWYRQQPGQSLTLIATANQGSEATYESGFVIDKFPISRPNLTFSTLTVSNMSPEDSSIYLCSVWDRGRDTEAFFGQGTRLTVV.

This chain joins TRBV5-4 and TRBJ1-4; the match to TRBD1 covers 8 bases. V shed 4 bases, J shed 4 bases, and the junction held 9 bases outside the gene matches. The germline CDR1 and CDR2 sequences are SGHNT and YYREEE (reference sequence). This CDR3 has 16 amino acids. The CDR3: CASSTIAGQGNEKLFF. CDR3 bases: TGTGCCAGCAGCACAATAGCCGGACAGGGTAATGAAAAACTGTTTTTT.

The gene calls are TRBV5-1 and TRBJ2-5; D is uncertain. Trimming took 5 bases from V and 5 from J, leaving 10 bases between them. The CDR3 covers 12 residues. The germline V gene encodes CDR1 SGHRS and CDR2 YFSETQ. CDR3 loop: CASSRPPETQYF. The CDR3 DNA reads TGCGCCAGCAGTAGGCCCCCGGAGACCCAGTACTTC.

This clone has a single count. Other nucleotide sequences from this sample produce the same CDR3. The chain joins TRBV7-2 to TRBJ2-5; 8 nucleotides align to TRBD2. Per the germline V gene, CDR1 is SGHTA and CDR2 is FQGNSA. This CDR3 spans 15 amino acids. J lost 1 base, V lost 3 bases, and 4 bases had no gene match. Here the CDR3 DNA reads TGTGCCAGCAGCTTGGGAGCGGGGGTCCAAGAGACCCAGTACTTC. It codes for CASSLGAGVQETQYF.

This clone came up a few times. V and J are TRBV29-1 and TRBJ2-2; TRBD2 matches 10 bases. J lost 3 bases, V lost 6 bases, and 4 bases had no gene match. This CDR3 region has 14 residues. Germline V gene sequence: CDR1 SQVTM, CDR2 ANQGSEA. The CDR3 loop is CSVQREGDTGELFF. The CDR3 nucleotides are TGCAGCGTACAGCGGGAGGGGGACACCGGGGAGCTGTTTTTT.

CDR3 sequence reads: CASSAGTGPYEQYF. In DNA form, the CDR3 reads TGTGCCAGCAGCGCCGGAACAGGGCCCTACGAGCAGTACTTC. The rearrangement links TRBV11-1 to TRBJ2-7; D is perhaps TRBD1 (6 bases). V was cut by 5 bases and J by 2 bases, with 13 bases left in between. This CDR3 contains 14 residues. Germline CDR1 is SGHAT and CDR2 is FQDESV (reference sequence).

The gene calls are TRBV7-2 and TRBJ1-4; no definite D call. Deletions cut 2 bases from V and 3 bases from J, with 13 bases between. The CDR3 spans 16 residues. The germline V gene encodes CDR1 SGHTA and CDR2 FQGNSA. The CDR3 reads CASSLNFATANEKLFF. CDR3 DNA: TGTGCCAGCAGCTTAAATTTCGCCACAGCTAATGAAAAACTGTTTTTT.

The rearrangement joins TRBV7-6 to TRBJ2-1; no clear D gene. The CDR3 has 12 residues. The V gene lost 4 bases and the J gene lost 7 bases, with 8 bases spanning the gap. The germline V gene has CDR1 SGHVS and CDR2 FNYEAQ. The CDR3 region is CASSSPENEQFF. CDR3 coding DNA: TGTGCCAGCAGCTCCCCGGAGAATGAGCAGTTCTTC.

This clone has just one count. The chain uses TRBV2 and TRBJ2-7, with D possibly matching TRBD2 (5 bases). The CDR3 totals 16 residues. CDR1 and CDR2 (germline): SNHLY, FYNNEI. Trimming cost V 2 bases and J 2 bases, with 16 bases left between them. CDR3 coding DNA: TGTGCCAGCAGTGAAAACCGTCTAGCCCATACCTACGAGCAGTACTTC. It encodes CASSENRLAHTYEQYF.